Below are 27 T cell receptor beta chains sequenced from a single sample in a study of cytomegalovirus exposure and HLA in healthy donors. PCR was performed using 60 Vbeta and 13 Jbeta primers. The assay was immunoSEQ multiplex PCR, and TCRdb's table has in-frame clones only and misses some. In the table there are 270,000 or so clones, approximately 91% of which are singletons. Sequenced sample: PBMCs. These receptors came from a girl aged 2 to 10 in good health and CMV-seronegative.

The V call is TRBV6-4, the J call TRBJ1-1; possibly TRBD1 for D (6 bases). The CDR3 covers 13 residues. CDR1 and CDR2 (germline): MRHNA, SNTAGT. Trimming took 4 bases from V and 4 from J, leaving 10 bases between them. For the CDR3, the DNA is TGTGCCAGCAGTGTTACAGGGTCCACTGAAGCTTTCTTT. This sequence encodes CASSVTGSTEAFF.

This chain links TRBV21-1 with TRBJ2-5; the table's D call TRBD1 went unverified against the DNA. TRBV21-1 is classified as a pseudogene. The CDR3 has 16 residues. CDR3 sequence (DNA): TGTGCCAGCAAGGGACAGGCCGGCAAGGGGGAAGAGACCCAGTACTTC. This encodes CASKGQAGKGEETQYF.

The V and J genes are TRBV9 and TRBJ2-5; 10 bases match TRBD2. Germline V lookup: CDR1 SGDLS, CDR2 YYNGEE. Losses at the gene ends were 0 bases for V and 5 bases for J; bases not matched to a gene: 4. This CDR3 region has 15 residues. This CDR3 reads CASSVAAGGQETQYF. The CDR3 DNA reads as TGTGCCAGCAGCGTAGCAGCGGGGGGGCAGGAGACCCAGTACTTC.

CDR3 sequence: CASSEWRGSSYEQYF. The DNA for the CDR3 is TGTGCCAGCAGTGAGTGGCGGGGTAGCTCCTACGAGCAGTACTTC. The chain is built from TRBV2 and TRBJ2-7, with a tentative D call TRBD2 (6 bases). The CDR3 loop spans 15 amino acids. CDR1 is SNHLY and CDR2 is FYNNEI in the germline V gene. Trimming removed 3 bases at V and 0 bases at J, with 12 bases between.

V is TRBV18 and J is TRBJ1-1, with D unresolved. The CDR3 sequence is 12 residues long. Germline CDR1 reads KGHSH; CDR2 reads LQKENI. V was trimmed by 4 bases and J by 3 bases, leaving 6 bases between them. This CDR3 reads CASSRGDTEAFF. Written as DNA, the CDR3 is TGTGCCAGCTCACGAGGAGACACTGAAGCTTTCTTT.

The gene calls are TRBV11-1 and TRBJ2-3, with TRBD2 as a possible D gene (6 bases). V was trimmed by 8 bases and J by 0 bases, leaving 12 bases between them. The CDR3 extends over 14 amino acids. The germline V gene has CDR1 SGHAT and CDR2 FQDESV (reference sequence). The CDR3 DNA reads TGTGCCAGCCTGGCCGGGGGTAGCACAGATACGCAGTATTTT. Residues: CASLAGGSTDTQYF.

The gene calls are TRBV19 and TRBJ2-1; tentative D call: TRBD1 (5 bases). Germline V gene data show CDR1 as LNHDA and CDR2 as SQIVND (reference sequence). V lost 1 base and J 7 bases, leaving 14 bases between the germline ends. The CDR3 runs 15 residues. The CDR3 protein is CASSIGWIRGNEQFF. CDR3 nucleotides: TGTGCCAGTAGTATAGGATGGATAAGGGGTAATGAGCAGTTCTTC. The full variable domain, in which reference TRBV19 and TRBJ2-1 provide the parts outside the CDR3, is DGGITQSPKYLFRKEGQNVTLSCEQNLNHDAMYWYRQDPGQGLRLIYYSQIVNDFQKGDIAEGYSVSREKKESFPLTVTSAQKNPTAFYLCASSIGWIRGNEQFFGPGTRLTVL.

In this sample, this clone turned up once. The chain is built from TRBV5-4 and TRBJ2-6, with TRBD1 as a possible D gene (6 bases). CDR3 length equals 15 residues. Trimming took off 0 bases at V and 2 bases at J, with 6 bases between the two ends. Germline V gene data show CDR1 as SGHNT and CDR2 as YYREEE (reference sequence). Here the CDR3 reads CASSLGGPGANVLTF. As DNA, the CDR3 is TGTGCCAGCAGCTTGGGGGGGCCTGGGGCCAACGTCCTGACTTTC.

CDR3: CASTAGQGVPGELFF. CDR3 nucleotides: TGTGCCAGCACCGCCGGACAGGGGGTCCCCGGGGAGCTGTTTTTT. V is TRBV27 and J is TRBJ2-2, with 10 bases matching TRBD1. The CDR3 is 15 residues long. V lost 7 bases, J lost 6 bases, and 8 bases stayed unmatched. Germline-derived CDR1 and CDR2 are MNHEY and SMNVEV (reference sequence).

V and J are TRBV5-4 and TRBJ2-3; the D is unclear. V was clipped by 3 bases and J by 2 bases, with 4 bases between them. Looked up from germline, CDR1 is SGHNT and CDR2 is YYREEE (reference sequence). The CDR3 consists of 12 residues. The CDR3: CASSWATDTQYF. CDR3 nucleotide sequence: TGTGCCAGCAGCTGGGCCACAGATACGCAGTATTTT.

This chain links TRBV7-2 with TRBJ2-7; 10 nucleotides agree with TRBD1. V shed 4 bases, J shed 5 bases, and the junction held 8 bases outside the gene matches. Germline lookup yields CDR1 SGHTA and CDR2 FQGNSA. The CDR3 runs 15 residues. CDR3 nucleotide sequence: TGTGCCAGCAGCTACGACCGGACAGGGGGGAACGAGCAGTACTTC. Translation: CASSYDRTGGNEQYF.

The chain joins TRBV18 to TRBJ2-7; 7 nucleotides agree with TRBD1. Trimming at V came to 8 bases and at J to 0 bases, leaving 7 bases not matched to a gene. Per germline, CDR1 KGHSH and CDR2 LQKENI. The CDR3 extends over 14 amino acids. The CDR3 is CASRQDRSSYEQYF. The CDR3 bases are TGTGCCAGCCGACAGGACAGGTCCTCCTACGAGCAGTACTTC.

This chain joins TRBV2 and TRBJ2-7, with a tentative D call TRBD2 (6 bases). The CDR3 contains 12 residues. Germline V gene sequence: CDR1 SNHLY, CDR2 FYNNEI. V dropped 6 bases and J dropped 4 bases, with 10 bases sitting between them. Written as DNA, the CDR3 is TGTGCCAGCAGCCAGGAGGGGTACGAGCAGTACTTC. This encodes CASSQEGYEQYF.

The chain uses TRBV29-1 and TRBJ2-5; D remains ambiguous. The end of the DNA is better explained by TRBJ2-7, so the J call may be wrong. This CDR3 is built from 12 residues. CDR1 SQVTM and CDR2 ANQGSEA come from the germline V gene. Written as DNA, the CDR3 is TGCAGCGTTGAGACTCCTTGGAGCGAGCAGTACTTC. Protein sequence: CSVETPWSEQYF.

Here the CDR3 reads CASGEYEQYF. CDR3 nucleotides: TGTGCCAGCGGGGAGTACGAGCAGTACTTC. The chain recombines TRBV7-9 with TRBJ2-5, with TRBD2 as a possible D gene (5 bases). The J call is in doubt because the DNA end fits TRBJ2-7 better. This CDR3 has 10 amino acids. Germline assignment: CDR1 SEHNR and CDR2 FQNEAQ (reference sequence).

The chain employs TRBV4-1 and TRBJ2-4, with D maybe TRBD2 (6 bases). Germline V gene sequence: CDR1 MGHRA, CDR2 YSYEKL. V gave up 0 bases and J gave up 8 bases, with 23 bases separating them. The CDR3 runs 18 residues. CDR3 sequence (DNA): TGCGCCAGCAGCCAAGAATTGGTGTTGGACTATAATTCCGACATTCAGTACTTC. Its protein product is CASSQELVLDYNSDIQYF.

The chain carries TRBV7-9 and TRBJ1-1, with TRBD1 as a possible D gene (5 bases). Germline V lookup: CDR1 SEHNR, CDR2 FQNEAQ (reference sequence). This CDR3 is 14 amino acids long. V shed 1 base and J shed 6 bases, with 12 bases lying between them. The CDR3 spells CASSLVIWGSEAFF. The CDR3 bases are TGTGCCAGCAGCTTAGTTATCTGGGGCTCTGAAGCTTTCTTT.

The rearrangement joins TRBV7-8 to TRBJ2-3; 9 bases fit TRBD2. Losses at the gene ends were 1 base for V and 5 bases for J; bases not matched to a gene: 7. From germline, CDR1 is SGHVS and CDR2 FQNEAQ. This CDR3 has 16 amino acids. The chain's CDR3 is CASSLEAGGGQDTQYF. The CDR3 DNA sequence: TGTGCCAGCAGCTTAGAGGCGGGGGGGGGTCAAGATACGCAGTATTTT.

The J gene is TRBJ1-6, the V gene TRBV28; no definite D call. The CDR3 has 16 amino acids. Per the germline V gene, CDR1 is MDHEN and CDR2 is SYDVKM. The germline V and J ends were trimmed by 7 bases and 0 bases, with 13 bases remaining between them. This chain's CDR3 is CASTGGGLSYNSPLHF. As DNA, the CDR3 is TGTGCCAGCACCGGAGGAGGGCTCTCCTATAATTCACCCCTCCACTTT.

The rearrangement joins TRBV13 to TRBJ1-3; TRBD1 agrees at 10 bases. The ends lost 5 bases at V and 2 bases at J; junction bases unmatched: 9. The germline V gene has CDR1 PRHDT and CDR2 FYEKMQ (reference sequence). The CDR3 spans 17 residues. The CDR3 bases are TGTGCCAGCAGCGTCCTACCCGGGACAGGGGCTGGAAACACCATATATTTT. Translated, it gives CASSVLPGTGAGNTIYF.

This chain connects TRBV28 to TRBJ2-7, with TRBD1 identical over 9 bases. The V and J ends lost 3 bases and 3 bases, in that order; junction bases with no gene match: 0. Germline CDR1 and CDR2: MDHEN and SYDVKM. This CDR3 is 13 amino acids long. CDR3 nucleotide sequence: TGTGCCAGCAGTTTGGACAGGGGCTACGAGCAGTACTTC. The encoded protein is CASSLDRGYEQYF.

CDR3 residues: CASSLDLGGHNIQYF. The CDR3 DNA follows: TGTGCCAGCAGCTTAGATTTGGGGGGGCATAACATTCAGTACTTC. The genes are TRBV7-2 and TRBJ2-4; D is perhaps TRBD2 (7 bases). The V gene lost 1 base and the J gene lost 7 bases, with 14 bases spanning the gap. This CDR3 is built from 15 residues. Germline loops: CDR1 SGHTA, CDR2 FQGNSA.

The rearrangement joins TRBV4-1 to TRBJ2-5; weak D call: TRBD2 (6 bases). V was trimmed by 3 bases and J by 5 bases, leaving 22 bases between them. The V gene's germline CDR1 is MGHRA and CDR2 YSYEKL. The CDR3 is made up of 17 amino acids. The CDR3 loop is CASSQGSGTPLGETQYF. The CDR3 region has the DNA TGCGCCAGCAGCCAGGGTAGCGGCACCCCATTGGGGGAGACCCAGTACTTC.

V usage is TRBV18 and J usage is TRBJ1-2, with D possibly being TRBD1 (5 bases). Trimming stripped 3 bases from V and 8 bases from J, with 10 bases between. Per the germline V gene, CDR1 is KGHSH and CDR2 is LQKENI. The CDR3 loop spans 12 amino acids. CDR3 protein: CASSPTEGGYTF. CDR3 DNA: TGTGCCAGCTCACCGACAGAAGGGGGCTACACCTTC. Together with reference TRBV18 and TRBJ1-2, the CDR3 gives the full variable domain: NAGVMQNPRHLVRRRGQEARLRCSPMKGHSHVYWYRQLPEEGLKFMVYLQKENIIDESGMPKERFSAEFPKEGPSILRIQQVVRGDSAAYFCASSPTEGGYTFGSGTRLTVV.

The chain links TRBV5-1 to TRBJ2-3; 7 bases fit TRBD1. The germline V gene has CDR1 SGHRS and CDR2 YFSETQ. The CDR3 is 16 amino acids. V was clipped by 4 bases and J by 2 bases; unmatched bases: 10. As DNA, the CDR3 is TGCGCCAGCAGCAGGACCGGGACAGATTTCACAGATACGCAGTATTTT. Protein sequence: CASSRTGTDFTDTQYF.

In DNA, the CDR3 is TGTGCCAGCAGCTTAGTTGGCGGAATTACCTACGAGCAGTACTTC. Translation: CASSLVGGITYEQYF. The V and J genes are TRBV7-9 and TRBJ2-7; D ambiguous. From germline, CDR1 is SEHNR and CDR2 FQNEAQ (reference sequence). This CDR3 is built from 15 residues. Trimming took off 1 base at V and 2 bases at J, with 12 bases between the two ends.

This chain uses TRBV27 with TRBJ2-2, with TRBD2 matching 9 bases. The CDR3 length is 17 residues. V trimming: 5 bases; J trimming: 7 bases; junction bases outside the gene matches: 14. Germline V lookup: CDR1 MNHEY, CDR2 SMNVEV (reference sequence). CDR3 protein: CASSTPLAGPGGGELFF. The DNA for the CDR3 is TGTGCCAGCAGTACCCCTCTAGCGGGACCAGGGGGCGGGGAGCTGTTTTTT.